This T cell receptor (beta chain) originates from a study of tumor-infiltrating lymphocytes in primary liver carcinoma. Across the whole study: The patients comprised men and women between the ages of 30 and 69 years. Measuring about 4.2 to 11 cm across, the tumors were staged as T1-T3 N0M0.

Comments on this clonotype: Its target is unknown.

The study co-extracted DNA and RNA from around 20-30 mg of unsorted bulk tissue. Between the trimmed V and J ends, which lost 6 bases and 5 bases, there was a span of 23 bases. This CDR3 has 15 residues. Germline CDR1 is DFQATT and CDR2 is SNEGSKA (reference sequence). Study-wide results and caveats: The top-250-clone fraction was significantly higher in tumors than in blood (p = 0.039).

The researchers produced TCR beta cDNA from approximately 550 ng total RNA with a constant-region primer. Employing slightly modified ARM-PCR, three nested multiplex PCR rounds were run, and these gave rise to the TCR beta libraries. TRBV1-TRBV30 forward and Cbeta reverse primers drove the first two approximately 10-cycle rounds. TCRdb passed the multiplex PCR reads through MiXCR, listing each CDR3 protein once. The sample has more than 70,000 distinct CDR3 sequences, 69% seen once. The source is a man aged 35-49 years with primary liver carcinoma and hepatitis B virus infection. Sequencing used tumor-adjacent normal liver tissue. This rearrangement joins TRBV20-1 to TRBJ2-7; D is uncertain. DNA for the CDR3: TGCAGTGCCTACGCCCTCGACCGTGCCTTGGACGAGCAGTACTTC. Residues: CSAYALDRALDEQYF.